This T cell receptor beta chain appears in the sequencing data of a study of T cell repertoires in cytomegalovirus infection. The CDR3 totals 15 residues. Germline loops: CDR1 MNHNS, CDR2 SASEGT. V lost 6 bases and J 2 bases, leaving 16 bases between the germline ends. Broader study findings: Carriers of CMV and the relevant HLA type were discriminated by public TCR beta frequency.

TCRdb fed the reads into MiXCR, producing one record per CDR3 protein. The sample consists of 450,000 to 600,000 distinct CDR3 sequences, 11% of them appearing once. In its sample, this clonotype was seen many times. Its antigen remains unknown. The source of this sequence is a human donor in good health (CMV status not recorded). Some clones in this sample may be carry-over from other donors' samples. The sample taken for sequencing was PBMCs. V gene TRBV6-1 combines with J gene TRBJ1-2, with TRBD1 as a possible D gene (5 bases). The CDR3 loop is CASSPGAAQNYGYTF. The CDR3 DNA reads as TGTGCCAGCAGCCCCGGGGCCGCACAAAACTATGGCTACACCTTC.